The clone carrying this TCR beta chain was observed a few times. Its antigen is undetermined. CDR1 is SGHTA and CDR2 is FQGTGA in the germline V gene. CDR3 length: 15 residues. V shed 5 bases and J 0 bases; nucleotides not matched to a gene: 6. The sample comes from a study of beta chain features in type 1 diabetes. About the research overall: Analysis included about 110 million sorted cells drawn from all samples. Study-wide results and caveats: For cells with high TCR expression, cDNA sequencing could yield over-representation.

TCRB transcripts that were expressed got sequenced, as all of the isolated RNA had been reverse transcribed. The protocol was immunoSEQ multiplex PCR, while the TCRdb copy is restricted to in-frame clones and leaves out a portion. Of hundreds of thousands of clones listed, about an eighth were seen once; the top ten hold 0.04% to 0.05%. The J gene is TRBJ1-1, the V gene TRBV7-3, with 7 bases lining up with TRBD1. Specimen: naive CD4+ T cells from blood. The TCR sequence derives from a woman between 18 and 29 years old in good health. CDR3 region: CASSTTGTMNTEAFF. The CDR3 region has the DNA TGTGCCAGCAGCACGACAGGGACCATGAACACTGAAGCTTTCTTT.